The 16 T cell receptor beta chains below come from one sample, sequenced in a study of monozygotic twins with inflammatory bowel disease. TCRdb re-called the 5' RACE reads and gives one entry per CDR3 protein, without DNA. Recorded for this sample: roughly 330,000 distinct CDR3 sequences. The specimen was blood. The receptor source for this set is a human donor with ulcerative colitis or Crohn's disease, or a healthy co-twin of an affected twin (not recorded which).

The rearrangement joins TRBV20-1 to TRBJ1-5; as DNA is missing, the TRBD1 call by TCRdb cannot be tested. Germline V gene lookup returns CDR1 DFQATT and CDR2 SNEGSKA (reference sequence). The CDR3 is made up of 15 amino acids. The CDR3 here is CSARGAGFANQPQHF.

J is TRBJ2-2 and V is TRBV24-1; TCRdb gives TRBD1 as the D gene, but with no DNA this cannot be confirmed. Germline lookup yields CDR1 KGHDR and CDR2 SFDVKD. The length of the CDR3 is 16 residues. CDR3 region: CATSAQDRPGTGELFF.

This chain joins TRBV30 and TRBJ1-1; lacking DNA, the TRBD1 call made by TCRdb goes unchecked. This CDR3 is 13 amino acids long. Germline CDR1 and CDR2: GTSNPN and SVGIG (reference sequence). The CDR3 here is CAWSPGQLTEAFF.

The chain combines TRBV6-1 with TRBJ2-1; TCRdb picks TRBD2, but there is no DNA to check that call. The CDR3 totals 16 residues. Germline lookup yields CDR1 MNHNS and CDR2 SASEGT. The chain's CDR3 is CASSQSGLAGVSEQFF.

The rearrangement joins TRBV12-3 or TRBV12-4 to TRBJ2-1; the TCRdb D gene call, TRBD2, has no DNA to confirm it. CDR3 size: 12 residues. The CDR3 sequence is CASSRGTSEPFF.

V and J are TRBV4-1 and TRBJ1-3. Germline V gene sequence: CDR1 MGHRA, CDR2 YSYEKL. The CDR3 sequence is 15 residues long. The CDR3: CASSQDPGSGNTIYF.

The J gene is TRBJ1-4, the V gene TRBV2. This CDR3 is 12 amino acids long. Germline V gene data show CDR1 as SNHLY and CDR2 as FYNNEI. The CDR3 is CASRVEDEKLFF.

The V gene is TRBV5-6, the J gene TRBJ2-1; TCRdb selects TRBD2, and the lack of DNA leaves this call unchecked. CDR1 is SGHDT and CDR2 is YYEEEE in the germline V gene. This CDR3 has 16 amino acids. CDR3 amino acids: CASSRGGAGIYNEQFF.

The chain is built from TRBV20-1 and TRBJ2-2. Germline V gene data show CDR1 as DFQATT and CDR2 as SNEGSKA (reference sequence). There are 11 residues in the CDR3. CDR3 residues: CSAKNTGELFF.

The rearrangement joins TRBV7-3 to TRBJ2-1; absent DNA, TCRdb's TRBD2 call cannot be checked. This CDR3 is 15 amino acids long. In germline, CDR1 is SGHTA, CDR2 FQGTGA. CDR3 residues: CASRTGTSGQNEQFF.

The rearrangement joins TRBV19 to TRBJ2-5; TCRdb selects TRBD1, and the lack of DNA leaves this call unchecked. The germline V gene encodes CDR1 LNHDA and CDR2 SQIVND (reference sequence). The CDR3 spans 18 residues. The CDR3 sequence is CASSIGGTGRLSKETQYF.

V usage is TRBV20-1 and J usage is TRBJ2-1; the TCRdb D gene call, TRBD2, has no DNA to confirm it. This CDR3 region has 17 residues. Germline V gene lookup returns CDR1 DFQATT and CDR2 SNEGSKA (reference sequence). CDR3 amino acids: CSARGVSGSSAHDEQFF.

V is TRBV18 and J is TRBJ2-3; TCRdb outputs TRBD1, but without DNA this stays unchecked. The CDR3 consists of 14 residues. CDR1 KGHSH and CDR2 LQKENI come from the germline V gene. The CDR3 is CASSRTGDTDTQYF. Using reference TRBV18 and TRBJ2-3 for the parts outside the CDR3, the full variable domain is NAGVMQNPRHLVRRRGQEARLRCSPMKGHSHVYWYRQLPEEGLKFMVYLQKENIIDESGMPKERFSAEFPKEGPSILRIQQVVRGDSAAYFCASSRTGDTDTQYFGPGTRLTVL.

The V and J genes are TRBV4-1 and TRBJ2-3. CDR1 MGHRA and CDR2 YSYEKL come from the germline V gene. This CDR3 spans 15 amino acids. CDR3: CASSQRRDMTDTQYF.

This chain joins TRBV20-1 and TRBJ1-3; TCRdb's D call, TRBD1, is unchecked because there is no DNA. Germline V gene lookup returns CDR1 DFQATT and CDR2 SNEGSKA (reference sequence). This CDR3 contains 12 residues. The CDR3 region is CSAAGQGHTIYF.

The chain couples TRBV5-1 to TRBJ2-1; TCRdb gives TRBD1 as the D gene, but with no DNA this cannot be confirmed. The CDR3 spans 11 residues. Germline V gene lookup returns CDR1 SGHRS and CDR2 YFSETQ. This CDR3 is CASSPGDEQFF. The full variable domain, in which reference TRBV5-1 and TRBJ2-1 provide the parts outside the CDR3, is KAGVTQTPRYLIKTRGQQVTLSCSPISGHRSVSWYQQTPGQGLQFLFEYFSETQRNKGNFPGRFSGRQFSNSRSEMNVSTLELGDSALYLCASSPGDEQFFGPGTRLTVL.